This is a list of T cell receptor beta chains from one sample in a study of blood T cell repertoires in COVID-19. The table came from immunoSEQ multiplex PCR; TCRdb's copy has only in-frame clones and leaves some out. The data contain a few hundred thousand clones, approximately 84% of them seen just once; the ten biggest clones take up approximately 3.1%. Sequencing was done on a sample of PBMCs or T cells enriched from blood (not recorded which). Source of these receptors: a young woman who had recovered from COVID-19. Both conserved end residues are part of each CDR3. Fields, in order: V gene, D gene, CDR3 protein. The D gene is left open where the match is weak.

TRBV6-2/TRBV6-3 | TRBD1 | CASSYEGARGYTF
TRBV2 | TRBD1 | CASRRDSNTEAFF
TRBV6-5 | NA | CASSYSGEGADTQYF
TRBV29-1 | NA | CSVDAGRNTGELFF
TRBV27 | NA | CASRGITSAAGELFF
TRBV11-2 | NA | CASSPGGYNEQFF
TRBV6-5 | NA | CASSYGQGHGYTF
TRBV5-4 | NA | CASSLSQGKNIQYF
TRBV3-1/TRBV3-2 | TRBD2 | CASSQAISGRAHEQFF
TRBV5-1 | NA | CASSLGPRGDNSPLHF
TRBV4-1 | NA | CASRQPGLRNEQFF
TRBV5-4 | NA | CASSWTDNYGYTF
TRBV19 | NA | CASSADIYYGYTF
TRBV4-1 | NA | CASSQVGQFYNSPLHF
TRBV10-1 | TRBD2 | CASSVDSGPANTGELFF
TRBV2 | NA | CASSGQLNYGYTF
TRBV5-4 | NA | CASSTPKTEGHEQFF
TRBV5-6 | TRBD1 | CASSSLDRAYEQYF
TRBV10-3 | NA | CAISRSGLNTGELFF
TRBV6-6 | TRBD1 | CASSPRGQGFEAFF